This TCR beta chain appears in the sequencing data of a study of glioma-infiltrating T cells. The iRepertoire nested amplicon-rescue multiplex PCR amplified TCR alpha and beta CDR3s from RNA. Tissue mRNA or PBMC total RNA, 100-400 ng, went into one-step reverse transcription and amplification. TCRdb called the multiplex PCR reads again in MiXCR, with one record for every CDR3 protein. This table has around 390,000 distinct CDR3 sequences, 41% appearing once. Trimming took off 0 bases at V and 10 bases at J, with 13 bases between the two ends. The CDR3 runs to 15 residues. Germline V gene data show CDR1 as LNHNV and CDR2 as YYDKDF (reference sequence). Turning to this clonotype: One base away lies a much larger clone, so this may be a sequencing read error.

This TCR was sampled from a human donor with low-grade glioma or glioblastoma, undergoing nonglioma brain surgery, or in good health (not recorded which). The sequencing input was glioma tissue, nonneoplastic brain tissue, or PBMCs (not recorded which). The chain links TRBV15 to TRBJ1-6, with D hard to call. CDR3 loop: CATSRDRHGYSPLHF. The DNA of the CDR3 is TGTGCCACCAGCAGAGATCGACATGGGTACTCACCCCTCCACTTT.